These T cell receptor beta chains were read from a single sample in a study of shared clonotypes between healthy human individuals. Measured with immunoSEQ multiplex PCR; TCRdb has only the in-frame clones, and not every one. Of millions of clones listed, 85% to 95% are singletons. Sample: naive CD8+ T cells from PBMCs. These receptors all come from a man between 18 and 35 years old in good health. Some clones in this sample may be carry-over from other donors' samples. Each CDR3 is given with its conserved first and last residue. A D gene is named only where the DNA matches it firmly. Size is stated for part of the rows, as once, few or many counts, or as a class when the clone is expanded.

TRBJ2-2 NA TRBV2 NA CASSERRPVRAGELFF TGTGCCAGCAGTGAAAGAAGGCCAGTGCGAGCCGGGGAGCTGTTTTTT
TRBJ2-1 TRBD2 TRBV27 NA CASSLFGLAGLNEQFF TGTGCCAGCAGTTTATTTGGACTAGCGGGACTGAATGAGCAGTTCTTC
TRBJ1-2 NA TRBV27 NA CASSPTTGNVNYGYTF TGTGCCAGCAGCCCCACAACAGGGAACGTTAACTATGGCTACACCTTC
TRBJ1-4 NA TRBV29-1 NA CSAEEVANGKPFF TGCAGCGCTGAGGAAGTTGCGAACGGTAAACCGTTTTTT
TRBJ1-1 NA TRBV5-5 NA CASSLWGKNTEAFF TGTGCCAGCAGCTTGTGGGGAAAGAACACTGAAGCTTTCTTT
TRBJ2-7 NA TRBV19 NA CASSIALQASYEQYF TGTGCCAGTAGTATAGCCCTACAGGCTTCCTACGAGCAGTACTTC
TRBJ2-1 NA TRBV5-1 NA CASSLVSRGAHNEQFF TGCGCCAGCAGCTTGGTCTCCCGGGGAGCTCACAATGAGCAGTTCTTC
TRBJ1-5 NA TRBV4-1 NA CASSLYTNQPQHF TGCGCCAGCAGTCTCTACACCAATCAGCCCCAGCATTTT
TRBJ2-2 TRBD1 TRBV11-1 NA CASSFFRGMNTGELFF TGTGCCAGCAGCTTTTTCAGGGGGATGAACACCGGGGAGCTGTTTTTT
TRBJ2-7 NA TRBV10-1 NA CASSPRRILYEQYF TGCGCCAGCAGCCCTAGACGGATACTCTACGAGCAGTACTTC
TRBJ1-2 NA TRBV5-5 NA CASSLVRHFNYGYTF TGTGCCAGCAGCTTGGTACGCCATTTTAACTATGGCTACACCTTC
TRBJ2-7 TRBD1 TRBV27 NA CASSFGTAYEQYF TGTGCCAGCAGTTTTGGGACAGCATACGAGCAGTACTTC
TRBJ2-7 NA TRBV27 NA CASSVRGLALYEQYF TGTGCCAGCAGTGTCCGGGGCCTAGCCTTATACGAGCAGTACTTC
TRBJ1-4 NA TRBV7-9 NA CASSLVGGVIKEKLFF TGTGCCAGCAGCTTAGTGGGTGGGGTAATTAAAGAAAAACTGTTTTTT
TRBJ1-2 TRBD1 TRBV27 NA CASSPQEGQIYGYTF TGTGCCAGCAGTCCCCAGGAGGGACAGATCTATGGCTACACCTTC
TRBJ2-7 NA TRBV2 few CASSEVSVTYEQYF TGTGCCAGCAGTGAAGTATCAGTTACCTACGAGCAGTACTTC
TRBJ1-3 NA TRBV9 NA CASSTEGGRGNTIYF TGTGCCAGCAGCACAGAAGGGGGGAGAGGAAACACCATATATTTT
TRBJ2-1 NA TRBV27 NA CAIRRDPNVMHEQFF TGTGCCATCCGCCGGGACCCCAACGTTATGCATGAGCAGTTCTTC
TRBJ2-1 NA TRBV5-6 NA CASSLFMANNEQFF TGTGCCAGCAGCTTGTTCATGGCGAACAATGAGCAGTTCTTC
TRBJ2-7 NA TRBV29-1 NA CSVDMGTRRPSEQYF TGCAGCGTTGATATGGGTACCCGACGGCCTAGCGAGCAGTACTTC
TRBJ1-1 NA TRBV7-2 NA CASSLPGQPTEAFF TGTGCCAGCAGCCTCCCCGGACAACCTACTGAAGCTTTCTTT
TRBJ1-2 NA TRBV30 NA CAWSPRGPREGYTF TGTGCCTGGAGTCCTCGGGGACCCCGGGAGGGCTACACCTTC